This T cell receptor (beta chain) was captured by sequencing in a study of sequential checkpoint blockade in melanoma. Trimming left V 4 bases short and J 16 bases short, with 14 bases between. From germline, CDR1 is SGHNT and CDR2 YENEEA. The CDR3 extends over 12 amino acids. Produced via immunoSEQ multiplex PCR; TCRdb's table is partial and in-frame only. The table shows about 13,000 clones, with roughly four fifths occurring only once. Treatment reported: randomized to nivolumab then ipilimumab (arm A) or the reverse (arm B). No patient had prior DNA-damaging chemotherapy. This TCR was recovered from a human donor with melanoma. This material consisted of CD8+ T cells sorted from blood (inferred from file names), taken from a patient given nivolumab and ipilimumab in sequence. This chain uses TRBV11-3 with TRBJ1-6; the D gene is possibly TRBD1 (6 bases). DNA of the CDR3: TGTGCCAGCAGCTGGGAGACAGGACAGCTCCACTTT. This codes for CASSWETGQLHF.